Following are 27 T cell receptor beta chains from one sample sequenced in a study of T cell clonotyping in hematopoietic cell transplantation. Some clones are missing from TCRdb's copy, which holds only in-frame ones; the method was immunoSEQ multiplex PCR. This sample has roughly 4,500 clones, with over 15% found just once. The source material was PBMCs, sampled 180 days after allogeneic stem cell transplant. Every receptor here comes from a male patient under 35 who had an allogeneic stem cell transplant, so the T cells may come from the graft donor. Some clones in this sample may be carry-over from other donors' samples.

The sample holds a few counts of this clone. CDR3 DNA sequence: TGTGCCAGCAGTTACACGGGAAGCGAGCAGTACTTC. Translating gives CASSYTGSEQYF. This rearrangement joins TRBV6-5 to TRBJ2-7; D might be TRBD2 (5 bases). The germline V gene encodes CDR1 MNHEY and CDR2 SVGAGI. V lost 2 bases, J lost 6 bases, and 8 bases lay in between. The length of the CDR3 is 12 residues.

CDR3 amino acids: CASSRGQGENTEAFF. Written as DNA, the CDR3 is TGCGCCAGCAGCCGGGGACAGGGAGAGAACACTGAAGCTTTCTTT. The rearrangement joins TRBV4-1 to TRBJ1-1; 9 nucleotides align to TRBD1. The CDR3 is made up of 15 amino acids. After removal of 4 bases from V and 1 base from J, the junction contained 4 bases not matched to a gene. CDR1 and CDR2 from the germline V gene are MGHRA and YSYEKL.

This clone ranks as large (0.1 to 1%). This sequence joins TRBV25-1 and TRBJ1-5, with 7 positions matching TRBD1. The CDR3 length is 15 residues. The germline CDR1 and CDR2 sequences are MGHDK and SYGVNS. J was trimmed by 0 bases and V by 6 bases; bases with no gene match: 5. The CDR3 nucleotides read TGTGCCAGCAGCCCGGGACAGTATAGCAATCAGCCCCAGCATTTT. This gives the protein CASSPGQYSNQPQHF.

This chain joins TRBV30 and TRBJ2-2; TRBD2 agrees at 9 bases. Germline CDR1 GTSNPN, CDR2 SVGIG (reference sequence). CDR3 length equals 13 residues. The trim removed 6 bases at V and 7 bases at J, leaving 6 bases unmatched. CDR3 residues: CACAGGPGGELFF. CDR3 nucleotide sequence: TGTGCCTGTGCGGGAGGGCCGGGCGGGGAGCTGTTTTTT.

This clone was found a few times. The V gene is TRBV30, the J gene TRBJ1-4, with 9 bases matching TRBD1. Unmatched junction bases numbered 6, after V lost 3 bases and J lost 7 bases. Germline V CDR1 and CDR2: GTSNPN, SVGIG (reference sequence). The CDR3 consists of 14 residues. CDR3 amino acids: CAWSSGTGSEKLFF. The CDR3 DNA is TGTGCCTGGAGCTCCGGGACAGGGAGTGAAAAACTGTTTTTT.

V is TRBV6-5 and J is TRBJ2-3, with TRBD1 matching 8 bases. Trimming removed 3 bases from V and 6 bases from J; junction bases left unmatched: 8. Germline lookup yields CDR1 MNHEY and CDR2 SVGAGI. This CDR3 is built from 15 residues. CDR3 region: CASSYSGGGVDTQYF. CDR3 coding DNA: TGTGCCAGCAGTTATTCAGGGGGCGGAGTGGATACGCAGTATTTT.

This clone was seen a handful of times. The rearrangement uses TRBV11-1 and TRBJ2-2; D is undetermined. Looked up from germline, CDR1 is SGHAT and CDR2 is FQDESV (reference sequence). V lost 5 bases to trimming and J lost 4 bases, with 17 bases between them. The CDR3 sequence is 16 residues long. CDR3 bases: TGTGCCAGCAGCCCCCAACAGAGGTTCGGCACCGGGGAGCTGTTTTTT. As protein: CASSPQQRFGTGELFF.

The chain combines TRBV30 with TRBJ1-2, with 7 positions matching TRBD1. V shed 5 bases and J 3 bases; nucleotides not matched to a gene: 9. The germline CDR1 and CDR2 sequences are GTSNPN and SVGIG (reference sequence). This CDR3 region has 14 residues. CDR3 region: CAWQPGQPYYGYTF. DNA of the CDR3: TGTGCCTGGCAACCGGGACAGCCTTACTATGGCTACACCTTC.

The CDR3 spells CAGGSETYGYTF. As DNA, the CDR3 is TGTGCCGGAGGGTCTGAAACCTATGGCTACACCTTC. The rearrangement links TRBV30 to TRBJ1-2; D not certain. V was trimmed by 8 bases and J by 4 bases, leaving 14 bases between them. This CDR3 region has 12 residues. Germline V CDR1 and CDR2: GTSNPN, SVGIG (reference sequence).

The rearrangement uses TRBV30 and TRBJ1-5, with no clear D. The CDR3 spans 16 residues. Trimming removed 0 bases at V and 3 bases at J, with 15 bases between. Germline CDR1 reads GTSNPN; CDR2 reads SVGIG (reference sequence). DNA of the CDR3: TGTGCCTGGAGTGTCCTAGGGTTAGGTGTCAATCAGCCCCAGCATTTT. Translated, it gives CAWSVLGLGVNQPQHF. Looking up the rest from reference TRBV30 and TRBJ1-5 gives the full variable domain: SQTIHQWPATLVQPVGSPLSLECTVEGTSNPNLYWYRQAAGRGLQLLFYSVGIGQISSEVPQNLSASRPQDRQFILSSKKLLLSDSGFYLCAWSVLGLGVNQPQHFGDGTRLSIL.

In this sample, this clone turned up a few times. The rearrangement links TRBV30 to TRBJ1-2; D is perhaps TRBD1 (5 bases). Germline V gives CDR1 GTSNPN, CDR2 SVGIG (reference sequence). Trimming took off 5 bases at V and 5 bases at J, with 15 bases between the two ends. The CDR3 runs to 13 residues. In DNA, the CDR3 is TGTGCCTGGCGACAGTTGCGCGGGTATGGCTACACCTTC. Its translation is CAWRQLRGYGYTF.

The chain combines TRBV30 with TRBJ2-5; D gene ambiguous. The CDR3 has 14 amino acids. Per the germline V gene, CDR1 is GTSNPN and CDR2 is SVGIG (reference sequence). Trimming took 1 base from V and 0 from J, leaving 9 bases between them. CDR3 DNA sequence: TGTGCCTGGAGTGGGGTGGATTACCAAGAGACCCAGTACTTC. It codes for CAWSGVDYQETQYF.

This clone is medium-sized. This sequence joins TRBV6-5 and TRBJ1-2, with D unresolved. The V end was cut by 4 bases, the J end by 0 bases, with 9 bases between. CDR1 is MNHEY, CDR2 SVGAGI, per germline. This CDR3 comprises 14 residues. DNA for the CDR3: TGTGCCAGCAGTTTGGAACCTTCTAACTATGGCTACACCTTC. Translated: CASSLEPSNYGYTF.

V gene TRBV30 combines with J gene TRBJ2-5, with TRBD1 as a possible D gene (6 bases). The V end lost 2 bases, the J end lost 4 bases, and 17 bases lay between the germline ends. CDR3 size: 15 residues. The V gene's germline CDR1 is GTSNPN and CDR2 SVGIG (reference sequence). CDR3 in DNA: TGTGCCTGGAGTTTGGGGGCGAAGGTTAGAGAGACCCAGTACTTC. It encodes CAWSLGAKVRETQYF.

This clone has just a few counts. The J gene is TRBJ2-7, the V gene TRBV6-5; no definite D call. Trimming left V 4 bases short and J 4 bases short, with 11 bases between. CDR1 and CDR2 (germline): MNHEY, SVGAGI. The CDR3 is made up of 13 amino acids. CDR3 nucleotides: TGTGCCAGCAGTTCGAACCCTGGATACGAGCAGTACTTC. This gives the protein CASSSNPGYEQYF.

This clone appeared a few times. The chain combines TRBV6-1 with TRBJ2-7, with 11 bases that match TRBD1. The CDR3 length is 15 residues. Trimming at V came to 2 bases and at J to 3 bases, leaving 3 bases not matched to a gene. Germline V gene sequence: CDR1 MNHNS, CDR2 SASEGT. For the CDR3, the DNA is TGTGCCAGCAGTGAACTCGGGACAGGGGGCTACGAGCAGTACTTC. It translates to CASSELGTGGYEQYF.

As to this clone: One junction end disagrees with the germline gene, perhaps due to a read error. The gene calls are TRBV7-7 and TRBJ2-2, with D unresolved. The CDR3 runs to 14 residues. CDR1 and CDR2 (germline): SSHAT, FNYEAQ (reference sequence). The DNA of the CDR3 is TGTGCTAGCAGCTCGACCGGGTCCACCGGGGAGCTGTTTTTT. As protein: CASSSTGSTGELFF.

The V call is TRBV30, the J call TRBJ2-5; TRBD2 is a possible D gene (5 bases). The CDR3 totals 14 residues. CDR1 is GTSNPN, CDR2 SVGIG, per germline (reference sequence). With 3 bases removed from V and 4 bases from J, the gap between germline ends came to 15 bases. The CDR3 nucleotides read TGTGCCTGGAGCCCCTGGAGCGGAGCAGAGACCCAGTACTTC. Translation gives CAWSPWSGAETQYF.

The chain links TRBV30 to TRBJ1-2; D remains unclear. V lost 2 bases, J lost 8 bases, and 9 bases lay in between. Germline V gene lookup returns CDR1 GTSNPN and CDR2 SVGIG (reference sequence). This CDR3 is built from 11 residues. The CDR3 spells CAWSRVEGYTF. The CDR3 coding sequence is TGTGCCTGGAGTCGAGTGGAAGGCTACACCTTC.

This sequence joins TRBV30 and TRBJ2-7; no firm D call. Germline values: CDR1 GTSNPN, CDR2 SVGIG (reference sequence). The CDR3 runs 13 residues. The ends were cut back, 0 bases at V and 3 bases at J, with 9 bases in the middle. CDR3 region: CAWSVGLFYEQYF. CDR3 nucleotide sequence: TGTGCCTGGAGTGTAGGGCTGTTCTACGAGCAGTACTTC.

This clone was detected a few times. This rearrangement joins TRBV25-1 to TRBJ1-2; TRBD1 aligns across 10 bases. CDR3 size: 14 residues. The germline CDR1 and CDR2 sequences are MGHDK and SYGVNS. After removal of 4 bases from V and 9 bases from J, the junction contained 8 bases not matched to a gene. The chain's CDR3 is CASSADRGLWSYTF. DNA for the CDR3: TGTGCCAGCAGTGCCGACAGGGGGCTGTGGAGCTACACCTTC.

This clone is classed as medium-sized. The gene calls are TRBV7-9 and TRBJ1-5; 7 nucleotides line up with TRBD1. The germline gives CDR1 SEHNR, CDR2 FQNEAQ (reference sequence). V lost 0 bases and J lost 3; bases outside the gene matches: 5. The CDR3 consists of 16 residues. CDR3 in DNA: TGTGCCAGCAGCTTAGCGGGACAGTCACTCAATCAGCCCCAGCATTTT. This gives the protein CASSLAGQSLNQPQHF.

V usage is TRBV30 and J usage is TRBJ2-1; no firm D call. From germline, CDR1 is GTSNPN and CDR2 SVGIG (reference sequence). The CDR3 extends over 12 amino acids. V was shortened by 3 bases and J by 9 bases, with 12 bases between the two germline ends. The CDR3 sequence is CAWSLWTGEQFF. DNA for the CDR3: TGTGCCTGGAGCCTGTGGACCGGTGAGCAGTTCTTC.

This chain joins TRBV28 and TRBJ1-5; 8 bases match TRBD1. The germline CDR1 and CDR2 sequences are MDHEN and SYDVKM. The J segment lost 1 base and the V segment lost 5 bases, leaving 4 bases of the junction unmatched. This CDR3 comprises 15 residues. CDR3 region: CASSPGGRSNQPQHF. The CDR3 nucleotides read TGTGCCAGCAGTCCAGGGGGCCGAAGCAATCAGCCCCAGCATTTT.

The chain couples TRBV30 to TRBJ2-5; 8 nucleotides line up with TRBD1. V dropped 1 base and J dropped 2; count of bases not matched to a gene: 6. The CDR3 runs to 15 residues. Germline-derived CDR1 and CDR2 are GTSNPN and SVGIG (reference sequence). The CDR3 region has the DNA TGTGCCTGGAGTGCAACAGGGGGGTGGCAAGAGACCCAGTACTTC. It yields the protein CAWSATGGWQETQYF.

The chain recombines TRBV30 with TRBJ1-1; a weak D match, TRBD1 (5 bases). Trimming took off 7 bases at V and 0 bases at J, with 9 bases between the two ends. This CDR3 is built from 12 residues. Germline V gene data show CDR1 as GTSNPN and CDR2 as SVGIG (reference sequence). The CDR3 spells CASDTMNTEAFF. CDR3 nucleotide sequence: TGTGCCTCGGACACCATGAACACTGAAGCTTTCTTT.

This chain joins TRBV2 and TRBJ2-5, with 7 bases fitting TRBD1. This CDR3 comprises 14 residues. V trimming: 4 bases; J trimming: 4 bases; junction bases outside the gene matches: 6. Germline V gene lookup returns CDR1 SNHLY and CDR2 FYNNEI. Here the CDR3 DNA reads TGTGCCAGCAGTGCACTGACAGGGAGAGAGACCCAGTACTTC. Translating it yields CASSALTGRETQYF.